This T cell receptor (beta chain) appears in the sequencing data of a study of blood T cell repertoires in COVID-19. The CDR3 runs to 16 residues. Germline V CDR1 and CDR2: SGHDT, YYEEEE. V lost 4 bases to trimming and J lost 0 bases, with 15 bases between them. Sequencing used immunoSEQ multiplex PCR; TCRdb keeps in-frame clones, though not all of them. The sample lists about 74,000 clones, over 85% occurring once. This clonotype originated in a human donor in a cohort sampled during active COVID-19. The chain has TRBV5-6 and TRBJ2-3; possible D gene TRBD1, 6 bases. The sample consisted of peripheral blood. The CDR3 sequence: CASSQNRDLSTDTQYF. The CDR3 DNA sequence: TGTGCCAGCAGCCAGAACAGGGACCTCAGCACAGATACGCAGTATTTT.